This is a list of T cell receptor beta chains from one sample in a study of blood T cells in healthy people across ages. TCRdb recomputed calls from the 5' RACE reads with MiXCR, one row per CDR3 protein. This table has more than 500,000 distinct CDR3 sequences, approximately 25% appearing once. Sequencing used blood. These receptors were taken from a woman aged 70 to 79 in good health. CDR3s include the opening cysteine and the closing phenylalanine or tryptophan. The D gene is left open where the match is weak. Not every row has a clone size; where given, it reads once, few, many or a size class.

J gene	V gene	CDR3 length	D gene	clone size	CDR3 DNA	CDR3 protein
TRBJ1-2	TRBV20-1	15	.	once	TGCAGTGCTAGAGATTCTCGTACAAGGGGCTATGGCTACACCTTC	CSARDSRTRGYGYTF
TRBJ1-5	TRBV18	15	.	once	TGTGCCAGCTCACCACGGGAAGAAAGCGGAGGCCCCCAGCATTTT	CASSPREESGGPQHF
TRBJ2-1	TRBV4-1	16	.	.	TGCGCCAGCAGCCTAAGAACCGAGCGCGGGTACAATGAGCAGTTCTTC	CASSLRTERGYNEQFF
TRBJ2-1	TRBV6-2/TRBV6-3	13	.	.	TGTGCCAGCAGGGGCCTACAGTGGCATGAGCAGTTCTTC	CASRGLQWHEQFF
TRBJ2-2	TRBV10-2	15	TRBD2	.	TGCGCCAGCAGTGGGGCGGGGGGAGTAACCGGGGAGCTGTTTTTT	CASSGAGGVTGELFF
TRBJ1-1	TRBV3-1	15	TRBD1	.	TGTGCCAGCAGCCCCTTGACAGGGGGCAACACTGAAGCTTTCTTT	CASSPLTGGNTEAFF
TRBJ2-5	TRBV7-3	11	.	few	TGTGCCAGCAGCTCACAGGGAAAGCAGTACTTC	CASSSQGKQYF
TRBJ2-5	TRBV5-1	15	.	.	TGCGCCAGCAGCCCCGAAGGGGGTTTCCAAGAGACCCAGTACTTC	CASSPEGGFQETQYF
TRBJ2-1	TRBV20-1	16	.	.	TGCAGTGCTAGAGACGGGCATGCGGGTTCCTACAATGAGCAGTTCTTC	CSARDGHAGSYNEQFF
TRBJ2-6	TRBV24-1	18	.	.	TGTGCCACCAGTGGGCCGGAGGAACACCACTCTGGGGCCAACGTCCTGACTTTC	CATSGPEEHHSGANVLTF
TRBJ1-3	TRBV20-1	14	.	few	TGCAGTGCTAGAGATCCAAACAGGGGAAACACCATATATTTT	CSARDPNRGNTIYF
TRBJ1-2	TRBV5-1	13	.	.	TGCGCCAGCAGCTCTAACCCGGGCTATGGCTACACCTTC	CASSSNPGYGYTF
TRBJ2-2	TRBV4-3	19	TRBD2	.	TGCGCCAGCAGCCAAGAACCGACTAGCGGGGGGTCGGGCACCGGGGAGCTGTTTTTT	CASSQEPTSGGSGTGELFF
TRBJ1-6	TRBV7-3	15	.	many	TGTGCCAGCAGCTTATTGGGCTCCTATAATTCACCCCTCCACTTT	CASSLLGSYNSPLHF
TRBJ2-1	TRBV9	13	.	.	TGTGCCAGCAGCGAGGACCCTTACAATGAGCAGTTCTTC	CASSEDPYNEQFF
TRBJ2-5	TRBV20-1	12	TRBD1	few	TGCAGTGCTAGCAGGGGGCTGGAGACCCAGTACTTC	CSASRGLETQYF
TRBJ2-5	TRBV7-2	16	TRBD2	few	TGTGCCAGCAGCTTAGCGACTAGCGGGGGGCAAGAGACCCAGTACTTC	CASSLATSGGQETQYF
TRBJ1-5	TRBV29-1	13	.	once	TGCAGCGTGTCCCGGGGGATCAATCAGCCCCAGCATTTT	CSVSRGINQPQHF
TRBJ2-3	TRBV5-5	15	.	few	TGTGCCAGCAGCCGTCGCCCGGAGAGCACAGATACGCAGTATTTT	CASSRRPESTDTQYF
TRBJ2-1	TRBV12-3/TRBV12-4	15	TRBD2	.	TGTGCCAGCAGTTTTAGTAGACTAGCGGGGGGTGAGCAGTTCTTC	CASSFSRLAGGEQFF
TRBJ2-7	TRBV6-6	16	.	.	TGTGCCAGCAGTTACGAGGGCGGGGGCTACTCCTACGAGCAGTACTTC	CASSYEGGGYSYEQYF
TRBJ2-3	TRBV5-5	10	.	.	TGTGCCAGCACCCTGGAAGGGCAGTATTTT	CASTLEGQYF
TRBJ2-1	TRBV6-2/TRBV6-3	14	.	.	TGTGCCACCCAACACCGGGAGACAGGCAATGAGCAGTTCTTC	CATQHRETGNEQFF
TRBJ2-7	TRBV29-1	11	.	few	TGCAGCGTCCCATCAAGGGGGGAGCAGTACTTC	CSVPSRGEQYF
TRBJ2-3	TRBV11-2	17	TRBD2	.	TGTGCCAGCAGCGGAGGGACTAGCGGGACTAGCACAGGTACGCAGTATTTT	CASSGGTSGTSTGTQYF
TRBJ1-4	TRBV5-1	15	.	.	TGCACCAGCAGCTTGGCCCACAGGGCCAATGAAAAACTGTTTTTT	CTSSLAHRANEKLFF
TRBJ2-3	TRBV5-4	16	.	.	TGTGCCAGCAGTCCCGGGGGTGCATCTAGCACAGATACGCAGTATTTT	CASSPGGASSTDTQYF
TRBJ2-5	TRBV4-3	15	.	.	TGCGCCAGCAGCCAAAATCTCCAGATCCAAGAGACCCAGTACTTC	CASSQNLQIQETQYF
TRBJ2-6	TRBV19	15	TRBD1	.	TGTGCCAGTGGGACAGGAAGCTCTGGGGCCAACGTCCTGACTTTC	CASGTGSSGANVLTF
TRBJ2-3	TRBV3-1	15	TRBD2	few	TGTGCCAGCGGACTTCGGGGGGGCGCCGGGGATACGCAGTATTTT	CASGLRGGAGDTQYF
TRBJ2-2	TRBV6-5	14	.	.	TGTGCCAGCAAGATAAGGGCCTACACCGGGGAGCTGTTTTTT	CASKIRAYTGELFF
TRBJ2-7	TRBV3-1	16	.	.	TGTGCCAGCAGCCAAGATCTCACGGGCAGGGGCTACGAGCAGTACTTC	CASSQDLTGRGYEQYF
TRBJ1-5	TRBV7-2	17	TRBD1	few	TGTGCCAGCAGCTTAGGTTATAGGGGGCAAGGAAATCAGCCCCAGCATTTT	CASSLGYRGQGNQPQHF
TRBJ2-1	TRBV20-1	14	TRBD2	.	TGCAGTGCTGGGACTAGCGGGGGGGCCGTTGAGCAGTTCTTC	CSAGTSGGAVEQFF
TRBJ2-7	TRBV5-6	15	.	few	TGTGCCAGCACCAAATACCCCGGGACTTCCTACGAGCAGTACTTC	CASTKYPGTSYEQYF
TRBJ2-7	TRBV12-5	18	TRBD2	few	TGTGCTAGTGGTTTGGTAATCGAAGAGCGGGAGAATGTCCACGAGCAGTACTTC	CASGLVIEERENVHEQYF
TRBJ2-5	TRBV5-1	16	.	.	TGCGCCAGCAGCTTGGAGTCGGGGGGCCTCCTAGAGACCCAGTACTTC	CASSLESGGLLETQYF
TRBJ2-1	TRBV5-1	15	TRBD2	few	TGCGCCAGCAGCTTGGGACTAGCGTTCTACAATGAGCAGTTCTTC	CASSLGLAFYNEQFF
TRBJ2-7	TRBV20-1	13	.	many	TGCAGTGCTAGGACTCTTGTTGGCTACGAGCAGTACTTC	CSARTLVGYEQYF
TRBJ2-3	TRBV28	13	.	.	TGTGCCAGCAACTCACAACTCACAGATACGCAGTATTTT	CASNSQLTDTQYF
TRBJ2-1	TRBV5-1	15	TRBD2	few	TGCGCCAGCAGCTTGACTAGCGGGGGCGGTTCTGAGCAGTTCTTC	CASSLTSGGGSEQFF
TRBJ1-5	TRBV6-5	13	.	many	TGTGCCAGCAGCACGGGGGGAGGACAGCCCCAGCATTTT	CASSTGGGQPQHF
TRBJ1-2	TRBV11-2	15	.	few	TGTGCCAGCAGCCCGACGCTCGGGACTTTTGGAGGCTACACCTTC	CASSPTLGTFGGYTF
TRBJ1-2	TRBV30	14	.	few	TGTGCCTGGATTGTTTACGGACGAAACTATGGCTACACCTTC	CAWIVYGRNYGYTF